This T cell receptor beta chain is drawn from a study of T cell repertoires in cytomegalovirus infection. TCRdb re-derived calls from the reads in MiXCR, one entry per CDR3 protein. Of about 490,000 distinct CDR3 sequences in the sample, about 15% were seen once. This clonotype was observed at least ten times. CDR1 and CDR2 (germline): SNHLY, FYNNEI. V was pared by 9 bases and J by 5 bases, with 10 bases between. The CDR3 extends over 11 amino acids. The receptor was isolated from a human donor in good health (CMV status not recorded). Some clones in this sample may be carry-over from other donors' samples. The chain combines TRBV2 with TRBJ1-1; no firm D call. The sample consisted of CD8+ T cells from PBMCs. CDR3 sequence: CAREALTEAFF. Written as DNA, the CDR3 is TGTGCCAGGGAAGCTCTTACTGAAGCTTTCTTT.